The 25 T cell receptor beta chains given below trace back to one sample, sequenced in a study of T cells in localized non-small cell lung cancer. TCRdb's copy holds only in-frame clones and misses some; the assay was immunoSEQ multiplex PCR. The repertoire holds approximately 2,500 clones, 20% to 25% seen once, with around 7.7% in the top ten. The source material was lung tumor tissue, sampled before any cancer treatment. These receptor sequences come from a male donor aged 60 or over with stage III squamous cell lung carcinoma.

In its sample, this clone was seen a few times. The rearrangement links TRBV11-3 to TRBJ2-2; TRBD2 matches at 12 bases. Trimming at V came to 3 bases and at J to 4 bases, leaving 6 bases not matched to a gene. Germline CDR1 is SGHNT and CDR2 is YENEEA. This CDR3 region has 17 residues. CDR3 in amino acids: CASSFTSSGGATGELFF. The CDR3 bases are TGTGCCAGCAGCTTCACCTCTAGCGGGGGGGCCACCGGGGAGCTGTTTTTT.

The chain uses TRBV30 and TRBJ2-2; D may correspond to TRBD1 or TRBD2 (5 bases each). Germline lookup yields CDR1 GTSNPN and CDR2 SVGIG (reference sequence). Between the trimmed V and J ends, which lost 4 bases and 5 bases, there was a span of 14 bases. The CDR3 totals 14 residues. CDR3 in DNA: TGTGCCTGGAAGAGGGACCCTCGGACCGGGGAGCTGTTTTTT. This codes for CAWKRDPRTGELFF.

This clone was observed a handful of times. The chain carries TRBV11-3 and TRBJ2-1; 13 bases align to TRBD2. The CDR3 is made up of 16 amino acids. V dropped 1 base and J dropped 4; count of bases not matched to a gene: 1. The germline CDR1 and CDR2 sequences are SGHNT and YENEEA. The CDR3 coding sequence is TGTGCCAGCAGCTTAGGGACTAGCGGGGGATACAATGAGCAGTTCTTC. Protein: CASSLGTSGGYNEQFF.

This clone was picked up a small number of times. The chain has TRBV9 and TRBJ2-4, with a tentative D call TRBD1 (6 bases). Trimming took 5 bases from V and 9 from J, leaving 12 bases between them. This CDR3 comprises 12 residues. The V gene's germline CDR1 is SGDLS and CDR2 YYNGEE. The CDR3 spells CASSYRVAIQYF. In DNA, the CDR3 is TGTGCCAGCAGTTACAGGGTGGCCATTCAGTACTTC.

Points on this clone: A junction boundary mismatches the germline segment, possibly from a read error. The chain couples TRBV19 to TRBJ1-1; no definite D call. The CDR3 runs to 14 residues. CDR1 and CDR2 from the germline V gene are LNHDA and SQIVND (reference sequence). The CDR3 loop reads CASTISDLTPEAFF. As DNA, the CDR3 is TGTGCCAGTACTATATCGGACCTAACGCCTGAAGCTTTCTTT.

Judged by abundance, this clone is medium-sized. V gene TRBV6-8 combines with J gene TRBJ1-4, with TRBD1 as a possible D gene (6 bases). This CDR3 comprises 15 residues. CDR1 and CDR2 (germline): MNHGY, SAAAGT. Trimming took off 2 bases at V and 4 bases at J, with 11 bases between the two ends. CDR3 in DNA: TGTGCCAGCAGTTACGGCAGGGGACTTAATGAAAAACTGTTTTTT. Amino acids: CASSYGRGLNEKLFF.

The chain combines TRBV11-3 with TRBJ1-2, with a tentative D call TRBD1 (6 bases). Between the trimmed V and J ends, which lost 4 bases and 2 bases, there was a span of 14 bases. Looked up from germline, CDR1 is SGHNT and CDR2 is YENEEA. The CDR3 consists of 15 residues. For the CDR3, the DNA is TGTGCCAGCAGCTCCGGGACACTTTTAAACTATGGCTACACCTTC. Protein product: CASSSGTLLNYGYTF.

This clone was counted a few times. V gene TRBV6-7 combines with J gene TRBJ1-1; D might be TRBD1 (6 bases). TRBV6-7 is marked as an open reading frame, function uncertain. Trimming took off 0 bases at V and 2 bases at J, with 19 bases between the two ends. The CDR3 covers 18 residues. CDR3 DNA sequence: TGTGCCAGCAGTTACTCGACACAGGGAGTTGGGACCAACACTGAAGCTTTCTTT. Amino acid sequence: CASSYSTQGVGTNTEAFF.

The V call is TRBV11-3, the J call TRBJ2-5; 12 bases match TRBD2. The CDR3 loop spans 16 amino acids. Germline values: CDR1 SGHNT, CDR2 YENEEA. Trimming at V came to 3 bases and at J to 5 bases, leaving 7 bases not matched to a gene. Here the CDR3 reads CASSLKGLAGGETQYF. The CDR3 DNA sequence: TGTGCCAGCAGCTTGAAGGGACTAGCGGGCGGGGAGACCCAGTACTTC.

This clone was observed a handful of times. J is TRBJ1-1 and V is TRBV18; possible D gene TRBD1, 6 bases. The germline V gene has CDR1 KGHSH and CDR2 LQKENI. CDR3 size: 16 residues. V was clipped by 1 base and J by 3 bases, with 15 bases between them. The CDR3 region has the DNA TGTGCCAGCTCACCACGTCAGGGGCAGTTTCACACTGAAGCTTTCTTT. Its translation is CASSPRQGQFHTEAFF.

This chain connects TRBV19 to TRBJ2-3; D may be TRBD1 (6 bases). The V end was cut by 5 bases, the J end by 6 bases, with 12 bases between. The CDR3 has 13 residues. The germline gives CDR1 LNHDA, CDR2 SQIVND (reference sequence). The CDR3 is CASSSDRGDTQYF. CDR3 in DNA: TGTGCCAGTAGTTCCGATAGGGGGGATACGCAGTATTTT.

The gene calls are TRBV11-3 and TRBJ2-7; the D gene is possibly TRBD2 (6 bases). Looked up from germline, CDR1 is SGHNT and CDR2 is YENEEA. The V end lost 5 bases, the J end lost 2 bases, and 13 bases lay between the germline ends. The CDR3 contains 14 residues. DNA of the CDR3: TGTGCCAGCAGCCCGGGACTTTATCCCTACGAGCAGTACTTC. The encoded protein is CASSPGLYPYEQYF.

V usage is TRBV19 and J usage is TRBJ1-5, with a tentative D call TRBD1 (5 bases). V gave up 1 base and J gave up 3 bases, with 7 bases separating them. Germline values: CDR1 LNHDA, CDR2 SQIVND (reference sequence). The CDR3 is 14 amino acids. This CDR3 is CASSIARDNQPQHF. CDR3 coding DNA: TGTGCCAGTAGTATAGCCAGGGACAATCAGCCCCAGCATTTT.

V usage is TRBV19 and J usage is TRBJ2-5; 11 bases are shared with TRBD2. Germline V gene data show CDR1 as LNHDA and CDR2 as SQIVND (reference sequence). CDR3 length equals 13 residues. Trimming took 4 bases from V and 9 from J; bases not matched to a gene: 4. In DNA form, the CDR3 reads TGTGCCAGTAGTAGTGGTAGCGGGAGGGCCCAGTACTTC. Protein: CASSSGSGRAQYF.

The chain employs TRBV6-8 and TRBJ2-1; TRBD2 agrees at 12 bases. V shed 4 bases, J shed 7 bases, and the junction held 5 bases outside the gene matches. There are 15 residues in the CDR3. The germline CDR1 and CDR2 sequences are MNHGY and SAAAGT. DNA of the CDR3: TGTGCCAGCAGTTCGGGACTAGCGGGCATAAATGAGCAGTTCTTC. It translates to CASSSGLAGINEQFF.

V gene TRBV6-8 combines with J gene TRBJ2-5; 11 nucleotides match TRBD1. Germline V gives CDR1 MNHGY, CDR2 SAAAGT. The trim removed 6 bases at V and 0 bases at J, leaving 3 bases unmatched. This CDR3 is 15 amino acids long. The CDR3 coding sequence is TGTGCCAGCAGCCGGGACAGGGGGTACCAAGAGACCCAGTACTTC. This translates into CASSRDRGYQETQYF.

By share, this clone ranks as medium-sized. This chain uses TRBV6-8 with TRBJ2-3, with 7 bases that match TRBD2. The V gene end was trimmed by 5 bases and the J gene end by 2 bases; junction bases not matched to a gene: 7. The CDR3 extends over 15 amino acids. The germline CDR1 and CDR2 sequences are MNHGY and SAAAGT. The CDR3 sequence is CASSELRGSTDTQYF. The CDR3 DNA is TGTGCCAGCAGTGAGCTGCGGGGGTCCACAGATACGCAGTATTTT.

This clone has just a few counts. The chain carries TRBV11-3 and TRBJ2-3; D not certain. There are 15 residues in the CDR3. Germline CDR1 SGHNT, CDR2 YENEEA. With 0 bases removed from V and 2 bases from J, the gap between germline ends came to 9 bases. CDR3 amino acids: CASSLDGQLTDTQYF. CDR3 nucleotides: TGTGCCAGCAGCTTAGACGGGCAGCTCACAGATACGCAGTATTTT.

The sample holds a few counts of this clone. The genes are TRBV5-1 and TRBJ1-2; the D gene is possibly TRBD1 (5 bases). The length of the CDR3 is 16 residues. V was shortened by 4 bases and J by 5 bases, with 21 bases between the two germline ends. The germline CDR1 and CDR2 sequences are SGHRS and YFSETQ. The CDR3 is CASSRKPGRDEYGYTF. The DNA of the CDR3 is TGCGCCAGCAGCCGAAAGCCCGGCAGGGACGAGTATGGCTACACCTTC.

The genes are TRBV6-8 and TRBJ1-1; maybe TRBD1 (5 bases). V was cut by 0 bases and J by 4 bases, with 9 bases left in between. This CDR3 has 14 amino acids. Germline V CDR1 and CDR2: MNHGY, SAAAGT. CDR3: CASSYSVGGTEAFF. CDR3 nucleotide sequence: TGTGCCAGCAGTTACTCCGTGGGGGGCACTGAAGCTTTCTTT.

This rearrangement joins TRBV9 to TRBJ1-6; D is unclear. The CDR3 consists of 14 residues. CDR1 is SGDLS and CDR2 is YYNGEE in the germline V gene. V was clipped by 4 bases and J by 0 bases, with 5 bases between them. In DNA form, the CDR3 reads TGTGCCAGCAGCTACAACTCCTATAATTCACCCCTCCACTTT. Translating gives CASSYNSYNSPLHF.

This clone was picked up a small number of times. V and J are TRBV9 and TRBJ2-2; D uncertain. Trimming left V 0 bases short and J 8 bases short, with 5 bases between. The CDR3 is made up of 12 amino acids. The germline CDR1 and CDR2 sequences are SGDLS and YYNGEE. The CDR3 spells CASSVVNGELFF. In DNA form, the CDR3 reads TGTGCCAGCAGCGTAGTAAATGGGGAGCTGTTTTTT.

This chain joins TRBV6-8 and TRBJ2-7, with 9 bases lining up with TRBD2. V shed 1 base and J 3 bases; nucleotides not matched to a gene: 16. The CDR3 loop spans 19 amino acids. Germline V gives CDR1 MNHGY, CDR2 SAAAGT. The CDR3 coding sequence is TGTGCCAGCAGTTACTATTCAAGTTTAGCGGGGGCCTCCGACTACGAGCAGTACTTC. Its translation: CASSYYSSLAGASDYEQYF.

This clone was found a few times. The V gene is TRBV14, the J gene TRBJ2-7; tentative D call: TRBD1 (6 bases). This CDR3 has 14 amino acids. Germline assignment: CDR1 SGHDN and CDR2 FVKESK. Trimming removed 4 bases from V and 5 bases from J, with 15 bases in between. Written as DNA, the CDR3 is TGTGCCAGCAGCCCGACAGGTTATTTGCACGAGCAGTACTTC. This encodes CASSPTGYLHEQYF.

This chain connects TRBV13 to TRBJ1-3; D is ambiguous. Germline V lookup: CDR1 PRHDT, CDR2 FYEKMQ (reference sequence). The germline V and J ends were trimmed by 0 bases and 0 bases, with 6 bases remaining between them. The CDR3 consists of 15 residues. The CDR3 is CASSLGQHSGNTIYF. The DNA of the CDR3 is TGTGCCAGCAGCTTAGGCCAACACTCTGGAAACACCATATATTTT.